Listed here is a single T cell receptor (beta chain). Antigen unknown. This entry comes from a study of T cell repertoires in cytomegalovirus infection. Study-wide background: Recently identified HLA-C-restricted and well-studied HLA-B-restricted CMV epitopes were used. Evidence of both CMV infection and a matching HLA type came from public TCR beta signatures. The study's findings and limits: HLA-C-restricted CMV clonotypes gave the most frequent clonotype in two of eight donors.

CDR1 is SGHVT and CDR2 is SQSDAQ in the germline V gene. Germline trimming cut 5 bases from V and 5 bases from J; bases unmatched to any gene: 4. The CDR3 totals 15 residues. From the reads, TCRdb called clonotypes with MiXCR, one entry per CDR3 protein. The table records 650,000 to 850,000 distinct CDR3 sequences, 25% to 35% of them present only once. The clonotype was recovered from a human donor in good health (CMV status not recorded). Some clones in this sample may be carry-over from other donors' samples. The genes are TRBV7-4 and TRBJ1-6; 9 positions match TRBD1. The specimen comprised cultured CD8+ T cells from PBMCs, sampled from culture after CMV antigen stimulation. The CDR3 region is CASSLRQGDNSPLHF. CDR3 in DNA: TGTGCCAGCAGCCTTCGACAGGGGGATAATTCACCCCTCCACTTT.